This T cell receptor (beta chain) is drawn from a study of T cell changes during pregnancy in multiple sclerosis. The data were produced by immunoSEQ multiplex PCR, yet TCRdb's version contains in-frame clones alone and is incomplete. The repertoire holds fewer than 55,000 clones, with roughly 91% as singletons. This CDR3 is built from 17 residues. Germline trimming cut 2 bases from V and 8 bases from J; bases unmatched to any gene: 11. Germline CDR1 LGHNA, CDR2 YNFKEQ. This chain uses TRBV4-2 with TRBJ1-4; TRBD1 aligns across 10 bases. Sequencing was performed on CD8+ T cells from peripheral blood mononuclear cells, taken after pregnancy. The TCR sequence derives from a female donor in good health, enrolled as a control in a pregnancy study. This CDR3 is CASSQRTGGALSEKLFF. In DNA form, the CDR3 reads TGTGCCAGCAGCCAACGGACAGGGGGAGCTTTGAGCGAAAAACTGTTTTTT.